This T cell receptor beta chain was observed in a study of T cell responses to AZD1222 COVID-19 vaccine. TCRdb keeps only in-frame clones here, not all; method: immunoSEQ multiplex PCR. This table holds about 50,000 clones, about 83% found once. Turning to this clone: The antigen is unknown.

Broader study findings: Nearly half of unique spike-specific TCRs reportedly avoided B.1.351 and B.1.1.7 mutated regions. Just six AZD1222 recipients tested seropositive at baseline. The sample set comprised mostly white British donors with more females, and clonal diversity was possibly underestimated. Spike-specific TCR breadth and depth grew following two AZD1222 doses.

Sequences were derived from peripheral blood, sampled on day 0 of AZD1222 vaccination. The sequence was collected from an adult in good health.

The CDR3 spells CASSGTGVTEAFF. CDR3 nucleotides: TGTGCCAGCAGCGGAACAGGGGTAACTGAAGCTTTCTTT. The J gene is TRBJ1-1, the V gene TRBV28; 7 bases match TRBD1. Germline-derived CDR1 and CDR2 are MDHEN and SYDVKM. The CDR3 is made up of 13 amino acids. J was trimmed by 5 bases and V by 6 bases; bases with no gene match: 6.